Below, 5 T cell receptor beta chains from the same sample are listed, as sequenced in a study of cytomegalovirus exposure and HLA in healthy donors. Primers: 60 Vbeta forward and 13 Jbeta reverse. The repertoire was sequenced with immunoSEQ multiplex PCR; TCRdb's copy has only in-frame clones and lacks some. Among about 130,000 clones, 81% were seen once, and the ten largest hold under 5%. Sequencing used PBMCs. The origin of the receptors is a man younger than 35 in good health and CMV-seropositive.

CDR3 sequence (DNA): TGTGCCTGGAGTGTATCGGGGGGGCAGAAGAGCTCCTATAATTCACCCCTCCACTTT. It yields the protein CAWSVSGGQKSSYNSPLHF. The chain joins TRBV30 to TRBJ1-6; D might be TRBD1 (6 bases). The germline V gene encodes CDR1 GTSNPN and CDR2 SVGIG (reference sequence). This CDR3 is 19 amino acids long. V was clipped by 0 bases and J by 0 bases, with 18 bases between them.

V is TRBV9 and J is TRBJ1-1; D remains ambiguous. The CDR3 sequence is 16 residues long. V was pared by 3 bases and J by 5 bases, with 20 bases between. Germline CDR1 reads SGDLS; CDR2 reads YYNGEE. In DNA form, the CDR3 reads TGTGCCAGCAGCGCCCAGAGGACCCGGAGGGATACTGAAGCTTTCTTT. Its translation: CASSAQRTRRDTEAFF.

This chain connects TRBV11-1 to TRBJ1-1; D is uncertain. V dropped 5 bases and J dropped 3 bases, with 13 bases sitting between them. The CDR3 is 14 amino acids. Germline V lookup: CDR1 SGHAT, CDR2 FQDESV (reference sequence). CDR3 sequence reads: CASSVTGVDTEAFF. CDR3 in DNA: TGTGCCAGCAGCGTAACCGGGGTGGACACTGAAGCTTTCTTT. The full variable domain, its missing parts supplied by reference TRBV11-1 and TRBJ1-1, is EAEVAQSPRYKITEKSQAVAFWCDPISGHATLYWYRQILGQGPELLVQFQDESVVDDSQLPKDRFSAERLKGVDSTLKIQPAELGDSAMYLCASSVTGVDTEAFFGQGTRLTVV.

This clone was seen only a few times. J is TRBJ2-1 and V is TRBV7-9; 8 nucleotides align to TRBD1. The CDR3 is made up of 15 amino acids. Trimming removed 5 bases from V and 3 bases from J; junction bases left unmatched: 6. The V gene's germline CDR1 is SEHNR and CDR2 FQNEAQ (reference sequence). The CDR3 DNA is TGTGCCAGCAGCCGGACAGGGAGAGTCTACAATGAGCAGTTCTTC. Protein sequence: CASSRTGRVYNEQFF.

Remarks on this clone: Other DNA sequences in the sample encode the same CDR3. This sequence joins TRBV30 and TRBJ1-1, with D unresolved. Germline CDR1 is GTSNPN and CDR2 is SVGIG (reference sequence). Trimming took 2 bases from V and 4 from J, leaving 11 bases between them. This CDR3 contains 13 residues. The DNA for the CDR3 is TGTGCCTGGAGTATCACCGCGGGCACTGAAGCTTTCTTT. The encoded protein is CAWSITAGTEAFF.